This T cell receptor beta chain was obtained from a study of CD8+ T cells in alopecia areata. Study-level background: The drug, oral tofacitinib, was given to treated patients at 5 to 10 mg twice daily. The study, taken as a whole, reports: Researchers say the link of baseline CD8+ expansion to response remains uncertain, with one nonresponder.

With respect to this clone: Antigen unknown.

This CDR3 region has 15 residues. Germline-derived CDR1 and CDR2 are SGHRS and YFSETQ. V lost 1 base and J 4 bases, leaving 14 bases between the germline ends. Treatment: oral pan-JAK inhibitor, 5-10 mg twice daily. The sequencing template was cDNA reverse transcribed from extracted RNA. The repertoire was sequenced with immunoSEQ multiplex PCR; TCRdb's copy has only in-frame clones and lacks some. The table shows 200,000 to 250,000 clones, with 55% to 70% occurring only once. The source was CD4+ T cells sorted from blood, collected at week 4, from a patient treated with tofacitinib. The chain recombines TRBV5-1 with TRBJ2-5; the D gene is possibly TRBD1 (7 bases). The receptor comes from a human donor with alopecia areata. This CDR3 reads CASSLNPGGGETQYF. The CDR3 nucleotides read TGCGCCAGCAGCTTGAATCCAGGGGGAGGAGAGACCCAGTACTTC.